The source of this TCR beta chain is a study of T cells in localized non-small cell lung cancer (dated by TCRdb to between 2020 and 2021). Study-wide context: The study examined T cell repertoires in approximately 240 patients with early-stage NSCLC and compared tumors with uninvolved tumor-adjacent lungs. All 236 NSCLC patients in the cohort were treatment-naive and had localized lung tumors that were resected. NSCLC patients had a mean age of around 61 years, and 129 were male and 107 female.

At diagnosis, peripheral blood, uninvolved tumor-adjacent lung and tumor were collected and were preserved as a mix of fresh-frozen and FFPE material. For TCR repertoire profiling, blood samples were analyzed in the form of peripheral blood mononuclear cells. The CDR3 spans 13 residues, from the cysteine through the phenylalanine. Only the CDR3 DNA stays, 39 bases, in frame from base 1. Relative to germline, V is missing 4 bases and J is missing 7 bases, with 7 bases of the junction outside any gene match. The germline V gene encodes CDR1 SGHDT and CDR2 YYEEEE. TCR beta CDR3 regions were sequenced from DNA using the immunoSEQ Assay. Per the original workflow: To compute T cell density, TCR beta template counts were normalized to usable DNA, which was estimated by amplifying housekeeping genes. Richness was estimated with the preseqR package, extrapolating to 400,000 templates for PBMC samples and 120,000 templates for tissue samples. Clonality was defined as one minus Pielou's evenness. Tissue-enriched TCRs were identified by differential abundance testing using productive amino-acid clonotypes, minimum total count 5 and alpha 0.1. The Jaccard Index and the Morisita Overlap Index were used to quantify repertoire overlap between compartments. GLIPH grouped TCR beta CDR3s together with public tetramer-defined viral CDR3s, and a viral motif had to include at least three viral sequences and show V-gene enrichment. Imported from immuneACCESS, the table was reduced by TCRdb to in-frame sequences with V and J called. These copies leave out some clones; in studies compared against another copy, an unresolved V gene accounts for under half, and the cause of the remainder is not known. The V and J calls and clone size were taken over from that table, and D and trimming were inferred from the DNA. Present in this sample are around 96,000 clones, about nine tenths of which were seen just once. Approximately 4% of the sample goes to the ten largest clones.

On the study overall, not on this receptor specifically: Longer overall survival was associated with higher T cell density in blood, whereas shorter survival was associated with higher clonality in adjacent lung. Of the top 100 tumor clones, a median of 57 were detected in paired uninvolved adjacent lung; under 30 were also among that lung's top 100. Multi-region tumor sequencing was not performed, so intratumor heterogeneity could not be excluded. Because of the exploratory design, TCR variables were selected using unadjusted p-values without false-discovery rate correction. The highest T cell clonality was observed in uninvolved tumor-adjacent lung, where clonality exceeded that of tumor, suggesting that antigenic responses were more focused in uninvolved tumor-adjacent lung.

For this clone: Its antigen is currently not known. Per-base qualities were not stored, and no clone one base away is much larger.

The sample consisted of PBMCs, taken before any cancer treatment. The chain is encoded by TRBV5-6 joined to TRBJ1-1, and TRBD1 aligns with 7 junction nucleotides. The receptor was derived from a woman aged 35 to 69 with stage II squamous cell lung carcinoma. CDR3 sequence: CASSATGVNEAFF. DNA sequence: TGTGCCAGCAGCGCTACAGGGGTTAATGAAGCTTTCTTT.